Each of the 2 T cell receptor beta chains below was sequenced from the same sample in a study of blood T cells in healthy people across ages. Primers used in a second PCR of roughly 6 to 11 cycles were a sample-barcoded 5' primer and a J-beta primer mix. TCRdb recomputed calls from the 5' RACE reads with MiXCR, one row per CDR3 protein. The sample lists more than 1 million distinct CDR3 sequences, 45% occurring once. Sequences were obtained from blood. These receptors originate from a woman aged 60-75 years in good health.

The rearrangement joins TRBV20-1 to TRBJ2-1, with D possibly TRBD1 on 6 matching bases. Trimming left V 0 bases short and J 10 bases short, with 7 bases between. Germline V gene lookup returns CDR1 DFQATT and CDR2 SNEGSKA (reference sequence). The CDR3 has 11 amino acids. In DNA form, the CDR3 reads TGCAGTGCTAGAGAAGGGGGAGAGCAGTTCTTC. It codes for CSAREGGEQFF.

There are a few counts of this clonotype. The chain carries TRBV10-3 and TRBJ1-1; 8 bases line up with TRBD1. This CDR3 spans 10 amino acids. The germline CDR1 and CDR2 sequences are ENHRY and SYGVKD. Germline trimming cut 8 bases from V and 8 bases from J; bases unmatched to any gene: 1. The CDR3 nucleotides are TGTGCCATCGGACAGGGAGAAGCTTTCTTT. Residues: CAIGQGEAFF.